One sample yielded the 25 T cell receptor beta chains listed below, sequenced in a study of T cell repertoires in cytomegalovirus infection. Which antigens these TCRs recognize remains unknown. In TCRdb, the reads were re-called with MiXCR into one record per CDR3 protein. This table holds around 750,000 distinct CDR3 sequences, roughly 33% found once. The specimen comprised cultured CD8+ T cells from PBMCs, sampled from culture after CMV antigen stimulation. Source of these receptors: a human donor in good health (CMV status not recorded). Some clones in this sample may be carry-over from other donors' samples.

In this sample, this clonotype turned up once. The V and J genes are TRBV27 and TRBJ1-1; TRBD1 aligns across 7 bases. Germline V CDR1 and CDR2: MNHEY, SMNVEV (reference sequence). The CDR3 has 12 residues. V was pared by 6 bases and J by 8 bases, with 6 bases of the junction left unmatched. CDR3 in amino acids: CASRYLQGEAFF. In nucleotides, the CDR3 is TGTGCCAGCAGGTACCTACAGGGGGAAGCTTTCTTT.

The chain has TRBV5-1 and TRBJ2-3; 7 nucleotides match TRBD1. V dropped 4 bases and J dropped 2; count of bases not matched to a gene: 7. CDR3 length: 15 residues. Germline V gene sequence: CDR1 SGHRS, CDR2 YFSETQ. The CDR3, as DNA: TGCGCCAGCAGCCCCGACAGGGAACCCACAGATACGCAGTATTTT. Translating gives CASSPDREPTDTQYF.

This clonotype has more than one count but fewer than ten. This chain links TRBV7-9 with TRBJ2-1, with TRBD1 as a possible D gene (5 bases). The ends were cut back, 3 bases at V and 5 bases at J, with 14 bases in the middle. Germline CDR1 reads SEHNR; CDR2 reads FQNEAQ (reference sequence). The CDR3 is made up of 15 amino acids. The CDR3 spells CASSFGRAPNNEQFF. In nucleotides, the CDR3 is TGTGCCAGCAGCTTCGGCAGGGCCCCGAACAATGAGCAGTTCTTC.

In this sample, this clonotype turned up a few times. The chain employs TRBV5-4 and TRBJ1-3, with D unresolved. Germline V gene lookup returns CDR1 SGHNT and CDR2 YYREEE (reference sequence). The germline V and J ends were trimmed by 4 bases and 6 bases, with 11 bases remaining between them. The CDR3 loop spans 13 amino acids. CDR3 residues: CASSPGGENTIYF. The CDR3 DNA reads as TGTGCCAGCAGCCCAGGTGGAGAAAACACCATATATTTT.

V usage is TRBV6-2 or TRBV6-3 and J usage is TRBJ1-4, with 9 nucleotides matching TRBD1. Unmatched junction bases numbered 13, after V lost 0 bases and J lost 5 bases. This CDR3 contains 19 residues. Germline CDR1 reads MNHEY; CDR2 reads SVGEGT. CDR3 loop: CASSYSIANSGTGNEKLFF. The CDR3 coding sequence is TGTGCCAGCAGTTACTCGATCGCCAACTCCGGGACAGGGAATGAAAAACTGTTTTTT.

In this sample, this clonotype turned up a few times. The rearrangement uses TRBV12-3 or TRBV12-4 and TRBJ2-1; TRBD1 aligns across 7 bases. The V segment lost 4 bases and the J segment 13 bases; nucleotides outside the gene matches: 4. The CDR3 covers 11 residues. The CDR3 spells CASSSRQGQFF. Written as DNA, the CDR3 is TGTGCCAGCAGTTCGAGACAGGGCCAGTTCTTC.

The rearrangement links TRBV6-5 to TRBJ1-1; TRBD1 agrees at 7 bases. Germline lookup yields CDR1 MNHEY and CDR2 SVGAGI. The CDR3 is 14 residues long. V dropped 3 bases and J dropped 5; count of bases not matched to a gene: 6. CDR3 region: CASSYLTGRTEAFF. CDR3 bases: TGTGCCAGCAGTTATTTGACAGGGCGGACTGAAGCTTTCTTT.

This chain connects TRBV12-3 or TRBV12-4 to TRBJ2-1; 10 positions agree with TRBD2. Unmatched junction bases numbered 8, after V lost 3 bases and J lost 0 bases. The CDR3 consists of 18 residues. CDR3 protein: CASSFTLAGSSSYNEQFF. CDR3 sequence (DNA): TGTGCCAGCAGTTTCACACTAGCGGGGTCCTCCTCCTACAATGAGCAGTTCTTC.

This clonotype has only a few counts. The V gene is TRBV2, the J gene TRBJ1-5; 8 bases line up with TRBD1. The CDR3 is 19 residues long. The J segment lost 2 bases and the V segment lost 2 bases, leaving 14 bases of the junction unmatched. Germline assignment: CDR1 SNHLY and CDR2 FYNNEI. The DNA for the CDR3 is TGTGCCAGCAGTGAAATAAGGACAGGGACGAGGCTTGGCAATCAGCCCCAGCATTTT. Protein sequence: CASSEIRTGTRLGNQPQHF.

The chain links TRBV7-9 to TRBJ2-4; D might be TRBD1 (5 bases). CDR1 is SEHNR and CDR2 is FQNEAQ in the germline V gene (reference sequence). The CDR3 consists of 15 residues. Deletions cut 5 bases from V and 8 bases from J, with 19 bases between. CDR3 coding DNA: TGTGCCAGCAGCCCGGACCAAGGGGTAGGGGACATTCAGTACTTC. Protein product: CASSPDQGVGDIQYF.

The chain joins TRBV20-1 to TRBJ1-1; tentative D call: TRBD1 (6 bases). Looked up from germline, CDR1 is DFQATT and CDR2 is SNEGSKA (reference sequence). Trimming took 0 bases from V and 6 from J, leaving 23 bases between them. The CDR3 is 17 amino acids. The chain's CDR3 is CSARDWIRTGSSAEAFF. DNA of the CDR3: TGCAGTGCTAGAGATTGGATACGAACAGGGTCTAGTGCTGAAGCTTTCTTT.

The V call is TRBV19, the J call TRBJ1-6; TRBD1 is a possible D gene (5 bases). The CDR3 consists of 16 residues. Germline lookup yields CDR1 LNHDA and CDR2 SQIVND (reference sequence). V lost 8 bases and J 4 bases, leaving 18 bases between the germline ends. CDR3 coding DNA: TGTGCCAGTTCAGTATCCGAAGGGGCGTATAATTCACCCCTCCACTTT. Translated, it gives CASSVSEGAYNSPLHF. Complete variable domain (other parts from reference TRBV19 and TRBJ1-6): DGGITQSPKYLFRKEGQNVTLSCEQNLNHDAMYWYRQDPGQGLRLIYYSQIVNDFQKGDIAEGYSVSREKKESFPLTVTSAQKNPTAFYLCASSVSEGAYNSPLHFGNGTRLTVT.

The chain recombines TRBV10-3 with TRBJ2-7, with TRBD2 matching 7 bases. From germline, CDR1 is ENHRY and CDR2 SYGVKD. The CDR3 has 18 amino acids. The junction had 18 bases not matched to a gene; V was cut back by 6 bases and J by 1 base. For the CDR3, the DNA is TGTGCCATCAGGACGATCGGGACTACCCCTTCCTCTTCCTACGAGCAGTACTTC. Encoded protein: CAIRTIGTTPSSSYEQYF.

The genes are TRBV5-6 and TRBJ1-1; 7 bases are shared with TRBD1. The CDR3 spans 17 residues. Losses at the gene ends were 2 bases for V and 2 bases for J; bases not matched to a gene: 12. Germline CDR1 is SGHDT and CDR2 is YYEEEE. The CDR3 DNA reads TGTGCCAGCAGCTTTTCCTTTTCAGGACAGGCAAACACTGAAGCTTTCTTT. Protein product: CASSFSFSGQANTEAFF. The variable domain in full, completed from reference TRBV5-6 and TRBJ1-1, reads DAGVTQSPTHLIKTRGQQVTLRCSPKSGHDTVSWYQQALGQGPQFIFQYYEEEERQRGNFPDRFSGHQFPNYSSELNVNALLLGDSALYLCASSFSFSGQANTEAFFGQGTRLTVV.

Details on this clonotype: A much larger clone differs by one base, so this may be a read error. The chain has TRBV7-2 and TRBJ2-5; D call uncertain. The CDR3 has 15 amino acids. Trimming shortened V by 3 bases and J by 5 bases, and 16 bases separated the two germline ends. Per germline, CDR1 SGHTA and CDR2 FQGNSA. Here the CDR3 reads CASSFETGPDETQYF. The CDR3 DNA sequence: TGTGCCAGCAGCTTCGAGACTGGCCCTGATGAGACCCAGTACTTC.

This clonotype has more than one count but fewer than ten. The V gene is TRBV11-2, the J gene TRBJ1-6; TRBD1 matches 7 bases. The J segment lost 8 bases and the V segment lost 0 bases, leaving 13 bases of the junction unmatched. Germline V gene data show CDR1 as SGHAT and CDR2 as FQNNGV. This CDR3 region has 18 residues. The CDR3 here is CASSLEEGARRRDSPLHF. The DNA for the CDR3 is TGTGCCAGCAGCTTAGAGGAGGGGGCCCGTCGTCGAGATTCACCCCTCCACTTT. Drawing the rest from reference TRBV11-2 and TRBJ1-6, the complete variable domain is EAGVAQSPRYKIIEKRQSVAFWCNPISGHATLYWYQQILGQGPKLLIQFQNNGVVDDSQLPKDRFSAERLKGVDSTLKIQPAKLEDSAVYLCASSLEEGARRRDSPLHFGNGTRLTVT.

This clonotype came up a few times. The rearrangement links TRBV12-3 or TRBV12-4 to TRBJ2-1; either TRBD1 or TRBD2 may fit D (6 bases each). The CDR3 extends over 15 amino acids. Trimming shortened V by 6 bases and J by 5 bases, and 17 bases separated the two germline ends. CDR3 DNA: TGTGCCAGCAGCCACGAATGGGGGGCGGACAATGAGCAGTTCTTC. Translating it yields CASSHEWGADNEQFF.

V is TRBV2 and J is TRBJ2-1; either TRBD1 or TRBD2 may fit D (5 bases each). Germline CDR1 SNHLY, CDR2 FYNNEI. Trimming pared 7 bases from V and 2 bases from J, leaving 9 bases between. This CDR3 has 13 residues. DNA of the CDR3: TGTGCCAGCACCGGGACGGCCTACAATGAGCAGTTCTTC. This gives the protein CASTGTAYNEQFF.

This clonotype was found a few times. The V call is TRBV7-9, the J call TRBJ1-1; TRBD1 aligns across 8 bases. This CDR3 is 13 amino acids long. Germline CDR1 is SEHNR and CDR2 is FQNEAQ (reference sequence). The trim removed 5 bases at V and 7 bases at J, leaving 6 bases unmatched. The CDR3, as DNA: TGTGCCAGCAGCCGGACAGGGACAAATGAAGCTTTCTTT. It is translated as CASSRTGTNEAFF.

This chain joins TRBV10-3 and TRBJ1-1; D ambiguous. Trimming removed 0 bases at V and 1 base at J, with 9 bases between. CDR3 length: 15 amino acids. From germline, CDR1 is ENHRY and CDR2 SYGVKD. The CDR3 DNA sequence: TGTGCCATCAGTGAGTCGGCAGGAACGAACACTGAAGCTTTCTTT. It encodes CAISESAGTNTEAFF.

This clonotype came up a few times. The V and J genes are TRBV2 and TRBJ2-5; 10 nucleotides agree with TRBD1. Unmatched junction bases numbered 10, after V lost 8 bases and J lost 4 bases. Germline V CDR1 and CDR2: SNHLY, FYNNEI. CDR3 length equals 15 residues. CDR3 protein: CASRSGTGVGETQYF. CDR3 DNA sequence: TGTGCCAGCCGTTCCGGGACAGGGGTGGGAGAGACCCAGTACTTC.

V gene TRBV28 combines with J gene TRBJ1-1, with TRBD1 matching over 8 bases. The CDR3 is 17 residues long. The ends lost 5 bases at V and 0 bases at J; junction bases unmatched: 11. Germline lookup yields CDR1 MDHEN and CDR2 SYDVKM. The CDR3 is CASSPRAGGPLNTEAFF. CDR3 nucleotide sequence: TGTGCCAGCAGTCCGCGGGCAGGGGGCCCACTGAACACTGAAGCTTTCTTT.

The chain combines TRBV4-1 with TRBJ1-3; TRBD1 is a possible D gene (5 bases). The CDR3 has 16 residues. Trimming took off 1 base at V and 4 bases at J, with 14 bases between the two ends. Germline V gives CDR1 MGHRA, CDR2 YSYEKL. CDR3 DNA sequence: TGCGCCAGCAGCCAAGTAGAGGACACTTTCGGAAACACCATATATTTT. It codes for CASSQVEDTFGNTIYF.

This chain uses TRBV2 with TRBJ1-6, with unresolved D. The CDR3 covers 18 residues. The V gene's germline CDR1 is SNHLY and CDR2 FYNNEI. The CDR3 reads CVTSLGQARLYSNSPLHF. In DNA form, the CDR3 reads TGTGTCACTAGTCTCGGCCAGGCACGTCTTTATTCCAATTCACCCCTCCACTTT.

This clonotype appeared many times. The V call is TRBV6-2 or TRBV6-3, the J call TRBJ1-4; no definite D call. This CDR3 spans 16 amino acids. Germline values: CDR1 MNHEY, CDR2 SVGEGT. Trimming left V 1 base short and J 3 bases short, with 12 bases between. CDR3 in amino acids: CASSYCGCLSNEKLFF. CDR3 nucleotide sequence: TGTGCCAGCAGTTACTGCGGTTGCCTCTCTAATGAAAAACTGTTTTTT.